The entry that follows covers one T cell receptor beta chain sequence. The CDR3 consists of 15 residues. The V gene's germline CDR1 is LGHNA and CDR2 YNFKEQ. The V end was cut by 4 bases, the J end by 4 bases, with 13 bases between. The data were obtained in a study of T-cell memory formation after mild COVID-19. On the study more broadly: TCR clusters were largely donor specific.

Constant-segment-primed 5'RACE gave TCR alpha and TCR beta cDNA libraries with sample barcodes and UMIs. TCRdb re-called the 5' RACE reads with MiXCR, one entry per CDR3 protein. The sample records more than 100,000 distinct CDR3 sequences, about 18% being singletons. This clonotype was sampled from a man aged 18 to 30 who had mild COVID-19 (a few samples of this study predate the infection). Cell type and time point are not known. The chain is built from TRBV4-2 and TRBJ2-2, with D perhaps TRBD1 or TRBD2 (5 bases each). The specimen was PBMCs or a T cell subset sorted from them (not recorded which). CDR3 in amino acids: CASSRRDGPTGELFF. The CDR3 coding sequence is TGTGCCAGCAGCCGAAGGGACGGCCCCACCGGGGAGCTGTTTTTT.